Listed here are 20 T cell receptor beta chains from one sample, sequenced in a study of shared clonotypes between healthy human individuals. The naive CD8 subset, CD45RO-negative cells positively selected for CCR7, excluded terminally differentiated effector memory CD45RA+ cells. This table comes from immunoSEQ multiplex PCR, and its TCRdb copy is limited to in-frame clones, with some not included. Among roughly 590,000 clones listed, less than 97% were seen once. The sample consisted of naive CD8+ T cells sorted from blood. These receptors all stem from a woman in her twenties or thirties in good health.

The sample holds one count of this clone. The sample holds other DNA sequences that translate to the same CDR3. This chain links TRBV11-2 with TRBJ1-1; D not resolved. V lost 1 base and J lost 0, with 6 bases in between. CDR1 is SGHAT and CDR2 is FQNNGV in the germline V gene. The CDR3 length is 14 residues. The CDR3, as DNA: TGTGCCAGCAGCTTAGGAGAAATGAACACTGAAGCTTTCTTT. This sequence encodes CASSLGEMNTEAFF.

The V call is TRBV28, the J call TRBJ2-7; D gene unclear. V was trimmed by 5 bases and J by 2 bases, leaving 7 bases between them. Germline CDR1 reads MDHEN; CDR2 reads SYDVKM. This CDR3 contains 12 residues. The CDR3 region is CASSPTPYEQYF. In nucleotides, the CDR3 is TGTGCCAGCAGTCCCACCCCCTACGAGCAGTACTTC.

The chain carries TRBV30 and TRBJ2-3; tentative D call: TRBD2 (6 bases). Germline V gives CDR1 GTSNPN, CDR2 SVGIG (reference sequence). V dropped 5 bases and J dropped 4 bases, with 16 bases sitting between them. The CDR3 is made up of 14 amino acids. CDR3 coding DNA: TGTGCCTGGGAACCGGGACCGGGGGCAGATACGCAGTATTTT. This translates into CAWEPGPGADTQYF.

V gene TRBV6-4 combines with J gene TRBJ2-3; a weak D match, TRBD1 (5 bases). Germline CDR1 MRHNA, CDR2 SNTAGT. This CDR3 spans 15 amino acids. The V end lost 0 bases, the J end lost 2 bases, and 9 bases lay between the germline ends. CDR3 region: CASSDSGRATDTQYF. The CDR3 nucleotides are TGTGCCAGCAGTGACTCCGGCAGGGCCACAGATACGCAGTATTTT.

The chain employs TRBV27 and TRBJ1-2; D is unclear. Trimming removed 0 bases from V and 1 base from J, with 21 bases in between. The CDR3 spans 19 residues. Germline V gene lookup returns CDR1 MNHEY and CDR2 SMNVEV (reference sequence). The DNA of the CDR3 is TGTGCCAGCAGTTTATCTGGCAGAATGACCGACTTGATTAACTATGGCTACACCTTC. It codes for CASSLSGRMTDLINYGYTF.

The chain uses TRBV10-3 and TRBJ2-1, with D tentatively TRBD2 (6 bases). The CDR3 runs 11 residues. V was shortened by 10 bases and J by 5 bases, with 9 bases between the two germline ends. The germline V gene encodes CDR1 ENHRY and CDR2 SYGVKD. The CDR3 here is CATDYNNEQFF. The CDR3 region has the DNA TGTGCCACGGACTACAACAATGAGCAGTTCTTC.

The chain has TRBV30 and TRBJ2-3; 7 positions match TRBD2. The CDR3 has 14 amino acids. V dropped 2 bases and J dropped 2; count of bases not matched to a gene: 4. CDR1 and CDR2 (germline): GTSNPN, SVGIG (reference sequence). As DNA, the CDR3 is TGTGCCTGGAGTCCAAGCGGGAACACAGATACGCAGTATTTT. It is translated as CAWSPSGNTDTQYF.

The V gene is TRBV28, the J gene TRBJ1-1; D is unclear. The CDR3 has 11 residues. Deletions cut 4 bases from V and 6 bases from J, with 6 bases between. Germline V gives CDR1 MDHEN, CDR2 SYDVKM. The CDR3 is CASSSPPEAFF. CDR3 nucleotides: TGTGCCAGCAGTTCCCCCCCTGAAGCTTTCTTT. The entire variable domain, with the rest obtained from reference TRBV28 and TRBJ1-1, is as follows: DVKVTQSSRYLVKRTGEKVFLECVQDMDHENMFWYRQDPGLGLRLIYFSYDVKMKEKGDIPEGYSVSREKKERFSLILESASTNQTSMYLCASSSPPEAFFGQGTRLTVV.

V is TRBV27 and J is TRBJ2-7; 16 nucleotides line up with TRBD2. Losses at the gene ends were 4 bases for V and 9 bases for J; bases not matched to a gene: 6. The CDR3 sequence is 15 residues long. Germline V lookup: CDR1 MNHEY, CDR2 SMNVEV (reference sequence). Here the CDR3 DNA reads TGTGCCAGCAGTTCCGGGACTAGCGGGAGGGAAGTGCAGTACTTC. Protein product: CASSSGTSGREVQYF.

This clone was detected only a few times. CDR3 sequence (DNA): TGTGCCAGCAGTTTAGGCCGACGGGGGCCTTACAATGAGCAGTTCTTC. Translating it yields CASSLGRRGPYNEQFF. This chain links TRBV27 with TRBJ2-1, with D perhaps matching TRBD1 or TRBD2 (6 bases each). The CDR3 consists of 16 residues. Germline V gene sequence: CDR1 MNHEY, CDR2 SMNVEV (reference sequence). V dropped 2 bases and J dropped 4 bases, with 15 bases sitting between them.

V is TRBV27 and J is TRBJ2-1; D perhaps matches TRBD2 (5 bases). The CDR3 runs to 16 residues. V dropped 0 bases and J dropped 0 bases, with 9 bases sitting between them. Looked up from germline, CDR1 is MNHEY and CDR2 is SMNVEV (reference sequence). CDR3 protein: CASSLSAGTSYNEQFF. Here the CDR3 DNA reads TGTGCCAGCAGTTTATCGGCGGGTACCTCCTACAATGAGCAGTTCTTC.

The V and J genes are TRBV27 and TRBJ2-4; 11 bases agree with TRBD1. CDR3 size: 14 residues. Germline V gene sequence: CDR1 MNHEY, CDR2 SMNVEV (reference sequence). J lost 9 bases, V lost 6 bases, and 7 bases had no gene match. CDR3 nucleotides: TGTGCCAGCAGCCCGGGACAGGGGGGAGGCATTCAGTACTTC. Amino acid sequence: CASSPGQGGGIQYF.

V usage is TRBV27 and J usage is TRBJ1-2; 8 bases are a match to TRBD1. Germline lookup yields CDR1 MNHEY and CDR2 SMNVEV (reference sequence). The CDR3 is made up of 14 amino acids. J gave up 4 bases and V 5 bases, and 6 bases lay outside the gene matches. The CDR3 here is CASSDTGGAYGYTF. The DNA for the CDR3 is TGTGCCAGCAGTGACACAGGGGGAGCCTATGGCTACACCTTC.

The J gene is TRBJ2-5, the V gene TRBV7-6; 8 nucleotides align to TRBD2. The CDR3 loop spans 14 amino acids. The V and J ends lost 3 bases and 3 bases, in that order; junction bases with no gene match: 3. Germline V CDR1 and CDR2: SGHVS, FNYEAQ. The CDR3 DNA follows: TGTGCCAGCAGCTTGGCAGCGGGAGAAGAGACCCAGTACTTC. Protein sequence: CASSLAAGEETQYF.

The chain uses TRBV27 and TRBJ2-1, with TRBD1 matching over 11 bases. The V gene's germline CDR1 is MNHEY and CDR2 SMNVEV (reference sequence). V shed 5 bases, J shed 8 bases, and the junction held 8 bases outside the gene matches. This CDR3 has 15 amino acids. CDR3 loop: CASSPPDRGLDEQFF. The CDR3, as DNA: TGTGCCAGCAGTCCCCCGGACAGGGGGCTTGATGAGCAGTTCTTC.

J is TRBJ2-1 and V is TRBV25-1, with D possibly called TRBD1 or TRBD2 (5 bases each). The CDR3 sequence is 11 residues long. Trimming took 8 bases from V and 8 from J, leaving 10 bases between them. Germline CDR1 is MGHDK and CDR2 is SYGVNS. The CDR3 is CASHLGDEQFF. CDR3 sequence (DNA): TGTGCCAGCCACCTGGGGGATGAGCAGTTCTTC.

The CDR3 spells CASSLDSFRGQPQHF. For the CDR3, the DNA is TGCGCCAGCAGCTTGGACAGCTTCCGTGGTCAGCCCCAGCATTTT. The chain links TRBV5-1 to TRBJ1-5; D unclear. The germline gives CDR1 SGHRS, CDR2 YFSETQ. The CDR3 spans 15 residues. The ends were cut back, 0 bases at V and 6 bases at J, with 13 bases in the middle. Together with reference TRBV5-1 and TRBJ1-5, the CDR3 gives the full variable domain: KAGVTQTPRYLIKTRGQQVTLSCSPISGHRSVSWYQQTPGQGLQFLFEYFSETQRNKGNFPGRFSGRQFSNSRSEMNVSTLELGDSALYLCASSLDSFRGQPQHFGDGTRLSIL.

V usage is TRBV28 and J usage is TRBJ1-5, with D tentatively TRBD1 (5 bases). Trimming shortened V by 8 bases and J by 3 bases, and 11 bases separated the two germline ends. The CDR3 runs 13 residues. CDR1 MDHEN and CDR2 SYDVKM come from the germline V gene. In nucleotides, the CDR3 is TGTGCCAGCGCAGGACACATCAATCAGCCCCAGCATTTT. This codes for CASAGHINQPQHF. Complete variable domain (other parts from reference TRBV28 and TRBJ1-5): DVKVTQSSRYLVKRTGEKVFLECVQDMDHENMFWYRQDPGLGLRLIYFSYDVKMKEKGDIPEGYSVSREKKERFSLILESASTNQTSMYLCASAGHINQPQHFGDGTRLSIL.

This sequence joins TRBV2 and TRBJ2-3; D possibly corresponds to TRBD1 (5 bases). CDR3 size: 14 residues. The germline V and J ends were trimmed by 7 bases and 4 bases, with 15 bases remaining between them. Germline CDR1 and CDR2: SNHLY and FYNNEI. CDR3 region: CASNQQDYPDTQYF. In DNA, the CDR3 is TGTGCCAGCAATCAACAGGATTATCCAGATACGCAGTATTTT. Full variable domain (outside the CDR3, taken from reference TRBV2 and TRBJ2-3): EPEVTQTPSHQVTQMGQEVILRCVPISNHLYFYWYRQILGQKVEFLVSFYNNEISEKSEIFDDQFSVERPDGSNFTLKIRSTKLEDSAMYFCASNQQDYPDTQYFGPGTRLTVL.

V and J are TRBV27 and TRBJ1-2; TRBD1 is a possible D gene (5 bases). V lost 4 bases, J lost 2 bases, and 8 bases lay in between. The V gene's germline CDR1 is MNHEY and CDR2 SMNVEV (reference sequence). CDR3 size: 13 residues. This CDR3 is CASSWDRNYGYTF. In DNA, the CDR3 is TGTGCCAGCAGTTGGGACCGCAACTATGGCTACACCTTC.